What follows are 24 T cell receptor beta chains derived from one specimen sequenced in a study of T cell responses to AZD1222 COVID-19 vaccine. The assay was immunoSEQ multiplex PCR, and TCRdb's table has in-frame clones only and misses some. The sample lists 130,000 to 150,000 clones, about 91% occurring once. The sample was peripheral blood, taken on day 0 of AZD1222 vaccination. The receptors derive from an adult in good health.

J is TRBJ2-1 and V is TRBV27; the match to TRBD1 covers 8 bases. V lost 4 bases, J lost 2 bases, and 4 bases stayed unmatched. In germline, CDR1 is MNHEY, CDR2 SMNVEV (reference sequence). The CDR3 length is 15 residues. The CDR3 loop reads CASSSLRGPYNEQFF. The DNA of the CDR3 is TGTGCCAGCAGTTCCCTCAGGGGGCCCTACAATGAGCAGTTCTTC.

Of note for this clone: The DNA is left out, because the CDR3 cannot be placed on it with certainty; the CDR3 is given as TCRdb lists it. V gene TRBV2 combines with J gene TRBJ2-7; TRBD2 was called by the table and not checked on the DNA. CDR1 and CDR2 (germline): SNHLY, FYNNEI. From its first to its last residue, the CDR3 has 14 amino acids. The CDR3 region is CASTNLRAGGEQYF.

The genes are TRBV7-2 and TRBJ2-7, with 9 bases lining up with TRBD1. J was trimmed by 8 bases and V by 6 bases; bases with no gene match: 17. Germline lookup yields CDR1 SGHTA and CDR2 FQGNSA. The CDR3 is made up of 16 amino acids. CDR3 in DNA: TGTGCCAGCAGTCAGGGGCCGGGACAGGGCCCTAGCCAGCAGTACTTC. Its protein product is CASSQGPGQGPSQQYF.

On this clone: The sample has other DNA sequences that encode this CDR3 too. This sequence joins TRBV27 and TRBJ1-5; D not resolved. The germline V gene has CDR1 MNHEY and CDR2 SMNVEV (reference sequence). V lost 3 bases, J lost 4 bases, and 7 bases lay in between. The CDR3 is 13 residues long. CDR3 protein: CASSFGGNQPQHF. The CDR3 DNA follows: TGTGCCAGCAGTTTCGGCGGAAATCAGCCCCAGCATTTT.

This chain links TRBV4-1 with TRBJ2-7; D possibly corresponds to TRBD2 (6 bases). The germline CDR1 and CDR2 sequences are MGHRA and YSYEKL. This CDR3 spans 16 amino acids. The ends were cut back, 3 bases at V and 4 bases at J, with 19 bases in the middle. CDR3 nucleotide sequence: TGCGCCAGCAGCCACTACTCCGGGACTCAATCATACGAGCAGTACTTC. This translates into CASSHYSGTQSYEQYF.

This chain links TRBV5-1 with TRBJ2-2, with D unclear. There are 15 residues in the CDR3. CDR1 is SGHRS and CDR2 is YFSETQ in the germline V gene. The V and J ends lost 4 bases and 1 base respectively, with 11 bases between them. CDR3 sequence reads: CASSLDTLNTGELFF. In nucleotides, the CDR3 is TGCGCCAGCAGCCTTGACACTTTGAACACCGGGGAGCTGTTTTTT.

V gene TRBV9 combines with J gene TRBJ1-2; D gene unclear. V shed 0 bases and J shed 3 bases, with 12 bases lying between them. Germline V gives CDR1 SGDLS, CDR2 YYNGEE. This CDR3 is built from 15 residues. DNA of the CDR3: TGTGCCAGCAGCGTAGCGTCGGCAGCTTACTATGGCTACACCTTC. It translates to CASSVASAAYYGYTF.

The chain joins TRBV6-4 to TRBJ2-3; the D is unclear. Germline CDR1 is MRHNA and CDR2 is SNTAGT. CDR3 size: 14 residues. V was trimmed by 4 bases and J by 2 bases, leaving 10 bases between them. The CDR3 protein is CASSAHPNTDTQYF. The CDR3 DNA reads as TGTGCCAGCAGTGCCCACCCGAACACAGATACGCAGTATTTT.

CDR3 DNA sequence: TGTGCCAGCAGTTGGACAGGAGGAAACACCATATATTTT. As protein: CASSWTGGNTIYF. The chain joins TRBV6-2 or TRBV6-3 to TRBJ1-3, with 7 nucleotides matching TRBD1. The CDR3 has 13 amino acids. J lost 4 bases, V lost 4 bases, and 1 base had no gene match. Germline CDR1 reads MNHEY; CDR2 reads SVGEGT.

This clone was seen a single time. The chain employs TRBV18 and TRBJ1-2; a possible D gene is TRBD1 (5 bases). Germline V CDR1 and CDR2: KGHSH, LQKENI. V was pared by 5 bases and J by 2 bases, with 12 bases between. The CDR3 consists of 14 residues. The DNA of the CDR3 is TGTGCCAGCTCATCAGCAGGGAACAACTATGGCTACACCTTC. Amino acids: CASSSAGNNYGYTF.

As DNA, the CDR3 is TGTGCCAGCAGTCCTCACCGGACAGGGGGGGATGAAAAACTGTTTTTT. Its protein product is CASSPHRTGGDEKLFF. The chain has TRBV28 and TRBJ1-4, with 10 bases lining up with TRBD1. CDR3 length: 16 amino acids. Germline V gene data show CDR1 as MDHEN and CDR2 as SYDVKM. The V segment lost 5 bases and the J segment 6 bases; nucleotides outside the gene matches: 9.

This chain links TRBV18 with TRBJ1-3; D unresolved. The CDR3 is made up of 14 amino acids. With 2 bases removed from V and 0 bases from J, the gap between germline ends came to 5 bases. Germline V gene lookup returns CDR1 KGHSH and CDR2 LQKENI. In DNA, the CDR3 is TGTGCCAGCTCACCAGGGGTCTCTGGAAACACCATATATTTT. This translates into CASSPGVSGNTIYF.

This chain joins TRBV19 and TRBJ1-6, with TRBD1 matching 7 bases. Germline V gives CDR1 LNHDA, CDR2 SQIVND (reference sequence). The CDR3 is 15 residues long. With V trimmed by 6 bases and J by 4 bases, 6 bases remained unmatched. The DNA of the CDR3 is TGTGCCAGTAGGTGGACAGGCGAATATAATTCACCCCTCCACTTT. This translates into CASRWTGEYNSPLHF.

V gene TRBV29-1 combines with J gene TRBJ1-6; D unresolved. This CDR3 spans 13 amino acids. Germline V CDR1 and CDR2: SQVTM, ANQGSEA. V gave up 5 bases and J gave up 6 bases, with 11 bases separating them. CDR3 bases: TGCAGCGTTAAGGCAGGCTCTAATTCACCCCTCCACTTT. Translation gives CSVKAGSNSPLHF.

The sample holds one count of this clone. The V and J genes are TRBV5-1 and TRBJ2-7; 13 nucleotides line up with TRBD2. The junction had 4 bases not matched to a gene; V was cut back by 1 base and J by 6 bases. Germline V gene lookup returns CDR1 SGHRS and CDR2 YFSETQ. This CDR3 is built from 15 residues. The CDR3 coding sequence is TGCGCCAGCAGCTTGAGGACTAGCGGGGGTTCCGAGCAGTACTTC. Protein sequence: CASSLRTSGGSEQYF.

A single count supports this clone. The chain uses TRBV10-3 and TRBJ1-2; D is possibly TRBD1 (5 bases). Germline V gene sequence: CDR1 ENHRY, CDR2 SYGVKD. V shed 4 bases and J shed 8 bases, with 11 bases lying between them. This CDR3 has 12 amino acids. The CDR3 loop is CAISGDLWGYTF. Written as DNA, the CDR3 is TGTGCCATCAGTGGGGACCTTTGGGGCTACACCTTC.

The V call is TRBV6-1, the J call TRBJ2-1, with 10 bases identical to TRBD1. Germline trimming cut 3 bases from V and 14 bases from J; bases unmatched to any gene: 13. Per the germline V gene, CDR1 is MNHNS and CDR2 is SASEGT. CDR3 length: 15 amino acids. The CDR3 loop reads CASSEGQGSFEVEFF. DNA for the CDR3: TGTGCCAGCAGTGAGGGACAGGGGTCTTTCGAAGTCGAGTTCTTC.

The genes are TRBV5-4 and TRBJ1-5, with D maybe TRBD1 (6 bases). CDR3 length: 13 residues. Germline V gene sequence: CDR1 SGHNT, CDR2 YYREEE (reference sequence). The germline V and J ends were trimmed by 4 bases and 9 bases, with 14 bases remaining between them. The CDR3 region is CASSADRSSPQHF. The CDR3 DNA sequence: TGTGCCAGCAGCGCGGACAGATCCTCGCCCCAGCATTTT. The full variable domain, in which reference TRBV5-4 and TRBJ1-5 provide the parts outside the CDR3, is ETGVTQSPTHLIKTRGQQVTLRCSSQSGHNTVSWYQQALGQGPQFIFQYYREEENGRGNFPPRFSGLQFPNYSSELNVNALELDDSALYLCASSADRSSPQHFGDGTRLSIL.

The chain is built from TRBV5-4 and TRBJ2-3; D not certain. The V gene's germline CDR1 is SGHNT and CDR2 YYREEE (reference sequence). V lost 3 bases, J lost 3 bases, and 11 bases lay in between. The CDR3 runs to 14 residues. CDR3 protein: CASSSDLTTDTQYF. CDR3 bases: TGTGCCAGCAGCTCGGACCTAACAACAGATACGCAGTATTTT. The full variable domain, rest sourced from reference TRBV5-4 and TRBJ2-3, is ETGVTQSPTHLIKTRGQQVTLRCSSQSGHNTVSWYQQALGQGPQFIFQYYREEENGRGNFPPRFSGLQFPNYSSELNVNALELDDSALYLCASSSDLTTDTQYFGPGTRLTVL.

V gene TRBV6-6 combines with J gene TRBJ2-7; a possible D gene is TRBD2 (6 bases). Deletions cut 6 bases from V and 2 bases from J, with 20 bases between. The CDR3 has 16 residues. The germline CDR1 and CDR2 sequences are MNHNY and SVGAGI (reference sequence). The CDR3 region is CASSSPGSGRPYEQYF. CDR3 bases: TGTGCCAGCAGCTCCCCGGGGAGCGGGCGACCCTACGAGCAGTACTTC.

J is TRBJ1-1 and V is TRBV7-2, with D hard to call. CDR1 is SGHTA, CDR2 FQGNSA, per germline. This CDR3 region has 13 residues. V was trimmed by 2 bases and J by 0 bases, leaving 4 bases between them. CDR3 loop: CASSLTLNTEAFF. The CDR3 DNA sequence: TGTGCCAGCAGCTTAACCCTGAACACTGAAGCTTTCTTT.

The gene calls are TRBV4-2 and TRBJ1-2; the D gene is possibly TRBD1 (6 bases). V was shortened by 5 bases and J by 5 bases, with 15 bases between the two germline ends. The CDR3 is 14 amino acids. Germline CDR1 LGHNA, CDR2 YNFKEQ. The CDR3 region has the DNA TGTGCCAGCAGCGGTCCGCGGACAGCGTATGGCTACACCTTC. This translates into CASSGPRTAYGYTF.

CDR3 sequence (DNA): TGTGCCAGTAGTGCACCGACAGGGGGCAATCAGCCCCAGCATTTT. Protein sequence: CASSAPTGGNQPQHF. This rearrangement joins TRBV19 to TRBJ1-5, with 8 positions matching TRBD1. The CDR3 covers 15 residues. Trimming removed 5 bases from V and 2 bases from J; junction bases left unmatched: 5. Germline V lookup: CDR1 LNHDA, CDR2 SQIVND (reference sequence).

V and J are TRBV6-1 and TRBJ1-3; D ambiguous. The CDR3 is 15 residues long. Trimming left V 3 bases short and J 0 bases short, with 9 bases between. Germline CDR1 and CDR2: MNHNS and SASEGT. The CDR3 DNA reads TGTGCCAGCAGTGACAGCCCCTTCTCTGGAAACACCATATATTTT. Amino acid sequence: CASSDSPFSGNTIYF.